Below, 2 T cell receptor beta chains from the same sample are listed, as sequenced in a study of T cell responses to AZD1222 COVID-19 vaccine. The table came from immunoSEQ multiplex PCR; TCRdb's copy has only in-frame clones and leaves some out. The sample holds over 120,000 clones, approximately 94% seen once. Source: peripheral blood, taken on day 0 of AZD1222 vaccination. Receptors were obtained from an adult in good health.

This rearrangement joins TRBV12-3 or TRBV12-4 to TRBJ2-5; D might be TRBD1 (6 bases). This CDR3 is built from 13 residues. The germline V and J ends were trimmed by 6 bases and 5 bases, with 13 bases remaining between them. The chain's CDR3 is CASRDGDIETQYF. The DNA for the CDR3 is TGTGCCAGCAGGGATGGGGACATCGAGACCCAGTACTTC.

In the case of this clone: The junction departs from germline at one end; a sequencing error may be responsible. This rearrangement joins TRBV18 to TRBJ2-5; D gene uncertain. The germline CDR1 and CDR2 sequences are KGHSH and LQKENI. This CDR3 is built from 14 residues. CDR3 coding DNA: TGTGCCAGCTCGCCACAGCCATTCCAAGAGACCCAGTACTTC. Its protein product is CASSPQPFQETQYF.